This T cell receptor (beta chain) was captured by sequencing in a study of shared T cell receptors in the human thymus. Libraries were prepared by immunoSEQ multiplex PCR; TCRdb keeps only in-frame clonotypes and omits some of them. This repertoire shows under 850,000 clones, approximately 87% found once; its top ten account for about 0.01%. The junction had 10 bases not matched to a gene; V was cut back by 3 bases and J by 0 bases. Per germline, CDR1 KGHSH and CDR2 LQKENI. The CDR3 covers 17 residues. These data are also associated with another study on human thymus T cells. As that report states: All donors were healthy Finnish infants who were undergoing corrective surgery to treat congenital heart defects. The thymus was resected at corrective cardiac surgery. Across thymic and blood repertoires, the usage of V and J genes appeared to be biased. As related research reported, thymic repertoires overlapped highly among unrelated individuals.

The clonotype was recovered from a boy under three years old with a congenital heart defect. The sequencing sample was made of thymocytes. The chain has TRBV18 and TRBJ1-2, with 7 bases fitting TRBD1. DNA for the CDR3: TGTGCCAGCTCACCTCCACGAAGGGGGACAGCTAACTATGGCTACACCTTC. It specifies CASSPPRRGTANYGYTF.